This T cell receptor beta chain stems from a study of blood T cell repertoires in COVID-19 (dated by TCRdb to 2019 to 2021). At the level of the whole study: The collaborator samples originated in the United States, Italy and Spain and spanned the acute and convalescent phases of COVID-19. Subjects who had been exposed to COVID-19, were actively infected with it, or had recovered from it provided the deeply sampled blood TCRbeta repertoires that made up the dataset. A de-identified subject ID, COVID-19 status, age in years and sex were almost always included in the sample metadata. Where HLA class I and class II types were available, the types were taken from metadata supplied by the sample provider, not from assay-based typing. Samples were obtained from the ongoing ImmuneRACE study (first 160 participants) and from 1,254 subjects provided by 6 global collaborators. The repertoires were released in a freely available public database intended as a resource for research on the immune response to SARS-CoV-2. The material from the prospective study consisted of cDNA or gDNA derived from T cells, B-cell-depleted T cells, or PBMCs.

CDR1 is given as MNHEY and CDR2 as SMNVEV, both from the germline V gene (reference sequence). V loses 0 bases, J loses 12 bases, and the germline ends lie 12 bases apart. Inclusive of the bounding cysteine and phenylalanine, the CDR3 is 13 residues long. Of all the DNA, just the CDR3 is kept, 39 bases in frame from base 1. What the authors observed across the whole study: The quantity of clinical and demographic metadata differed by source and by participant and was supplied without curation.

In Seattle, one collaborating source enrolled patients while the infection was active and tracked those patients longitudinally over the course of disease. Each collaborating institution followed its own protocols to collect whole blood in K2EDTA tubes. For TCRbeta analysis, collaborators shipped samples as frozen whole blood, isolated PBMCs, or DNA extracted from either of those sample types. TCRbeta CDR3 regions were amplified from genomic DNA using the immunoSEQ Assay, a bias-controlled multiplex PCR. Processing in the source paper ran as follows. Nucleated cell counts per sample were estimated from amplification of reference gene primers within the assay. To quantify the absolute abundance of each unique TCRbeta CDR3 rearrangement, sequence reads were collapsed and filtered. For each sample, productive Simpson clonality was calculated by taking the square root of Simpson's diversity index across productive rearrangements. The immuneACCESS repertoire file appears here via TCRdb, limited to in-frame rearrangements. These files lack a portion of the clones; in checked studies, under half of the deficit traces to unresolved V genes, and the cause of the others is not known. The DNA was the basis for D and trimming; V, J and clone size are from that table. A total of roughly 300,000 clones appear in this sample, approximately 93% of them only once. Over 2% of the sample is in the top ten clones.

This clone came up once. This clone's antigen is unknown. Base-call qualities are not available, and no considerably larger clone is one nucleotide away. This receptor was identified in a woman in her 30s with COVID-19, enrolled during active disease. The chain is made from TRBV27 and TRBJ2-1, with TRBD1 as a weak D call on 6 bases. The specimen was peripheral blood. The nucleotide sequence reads TGTGCCAGCAGTTTATCGCTACAGGGAATGCAGTTCTTC. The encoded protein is CASSLSLQGMQFF.